A single sample is the source of the 23 T cell receptor beta chains below, sequenced in a study of blood T cell repertoires in COVID-19. Data came from immunoSEQ multiplex PCR; TCRdb stores just in-frame clones and leaves some out. The sample shows 150,000 to 200,000 clones, 84% of them seen only once. The sample consisted of peripheral blood. The receptor source for this set is a man younger than 30 with active or convalescent COVID-19.

The chain employs TRBV7-3 and TRBJ2-1; 11 bases are shared with TRBD2. This CDR3 is built from 19 residues. The germline V gene has CDR1 SGHTA and CDR2 FQGTGA. V lost 5 bases and J lost 4; bases outside the gene matches: 16. Here the CDR3 reads CASSTTPSTSGTLYNEQFF. DNA for the CDR3: TGTGCCAGCAGCACCACCCCGTCGACTAGCGGGACCCTATACAATGAGCAGTTCTTC.

The V call is TRBV19, the J call TRBJ2-1; 9 positions match TRBD2. V was pared by 0 bases and J by 7 bases, with 10 bases of the junction left unmatched. CDR3 length: 17 residues. CDR1 LNHDA and CDR2 SQIVND come from the germline V gene (reference sequence). This chain's CDR3 is CASSIDLWASGINEQFF. The CDR3 DNA is TGTGCCAGTAGTATAGATCTATGGGCTAGCGGGATTAATGAGCAGTTCTTC.

This chain uses TRBV7-2 with TRBJ2-2; 7 nucleotides match TRBD2. The CDR3 consists of 17 residues. Germline V gene lookup returns CDR1 SGHTA and CDR2 FQGNSA. V shed 1 base and J 2 bases; nucleotides not matched to a gene: 7. CDR3 loop: CASSLGVAGLNTGELFF. The CDR3 bases are TGTGCCAGCAGCTTAGGGGTGGCGGGACTAAACACCGGGGAGCTGTTTTTT.

J is TRBJ1-2 and V is TRBV6-5, with D unclear. In germline, CDR1 is MNHEY, CDR2 SVGAGI. This CDR3 has 14 residues. V lost 2 bases, J lost 7 bases, and 14 bases lay in between. CDR3: CASSYLGSRGGYTF. DNA for the CDR3: TGTGCCAGCAGTTACCTCGGGTCTCGCGGTGGCTACACCTTC.

This clone was recorded once. The chain joins TRBV4-3 to TRBJ1-3, with D maybe TRBD1 (6 bases). This CDR3 contains 16 residues. Deletions cut 4 bases from V and 4 bases from J, with 17 bases between. Germline CDR1 reads LGHNA; CDR2 reads YSLEER. The CDR3 spells CASSLLQGSGGNTIYF. In DNA, the CDR3 is TGCGCCAGCAGCCTCCTCCAGGGGTCGGGCGGAAACACCATATATTTT.

This chain connects TRBV7-2 to TRBJ2-1; TRBD1 matches at 7 bases. CDR3 length equals 15 residues. The V and J ends lost 1 base and 2 bases, in that order; junction bases with no gene match: 2. Germline CDR1 reads SGHTA; CDR2 reads FQGNSA. In nucleotides, the CDR3 is TGTGCCAGCAGCTTAGGTCAGGGGGCCTACAATGAGCAGTTCTTC. It codes for CASSLGQGAYNEQFF. The variable domain in full, with the rest retrieved from reference TRBV7-2 and TRBJ2-1, is GAGVSQSPSNKVTEKGKDVELRCDPISGHTALYWYRQSLGQGLEFLIYFQGNSAPDKSGLPSDRFSAERTGGSVSTLTIQRTQQEDSAVYLCASSLGQGAYNEQFFGPGTRLTVL.

Only one count was recorded for this clone. V gene TRBV5-3 combines with J gene TRBJ2-3; a weak D match, TRBD1 (5 bases). TRBV5-3 belongs to the ORF category, with a function that is uncertain. V was clipped by 0 bases and J by 5 bases, with 10 bases between them. The CDR3 sequence is 14 residues long. The CDR3 is CARSLEGAEDTQYF. CDR3 sequence (DNA): TGTGCCAGAAGCTTGGAAGGGGCAGAAGATACGCAGTATTTT.

The chain combines TRBV28 with TRBJ2-4, with D perhaps matching TRBD1 (5 bases). Germline assignment: CDR1 MDHEN and CDR2 SYDVKM. The V gene lost 5 bases and the J gene lost 7 bases, with 12 bases spanning the gap. This CDR3 has 13 residues. CDR3 nucleotides: TGTGCCAGCAGTGTGGCAGGGAAGAACATTCAGTACTTC. It encodes CASSVAGKNIQYF.

The chain couples TRBV29-1 to TRBJ1-1; D not resolved. Germline V lookup: CDR1 SQVTM, CDR2 ANQGSEA. The CDR3 consists of 12 residues. The V end was cut by 6 bases, the J end by 2 bases, with 10 bases between. CDR3 loop: CSVVRSNTEAFF. The CDR3 DNA follows: TGCAGCGTGGTTAGAAGTAACACTGAAGCTTTCTTT.

The chain links TRBV11-2 to TRBJ2-1; 8 bases line up with TRBD2. From germline, CDR1 is SGHAT and CDR2 FQNNGV. The CDR3 has 17 amino acids. With V trimmed by 4 bases and J by 0 bases, 8 bases remained unmatched. CDR3 coding DNA: TGTGCCAGCAGCTCCCGACTAGCGCCGCTCTCCTACAATGAGCAGTTCTTC. Protein product: CASSSRLAPLSYNEQFF.

This clone was detected only once. The chain joins TRBV19 to TRBJ1-4; 7 bases are a match to TRBD1. The V gene end was trimmed by 5 bases and the J gene end by 8 bases; junction bases not matched to a gene: 8. This CDR3 region has 14 residues. Germline V lookup: CDR1 LNHDA, CDR2 SQIVND (reference sequence). The CDR3 reads CASSPTGKYEKLFF. CDR3 coding DNA: TGTGCCAGTAGTCCGACAGGGAAGTACGAAAAACTGTTTTTT.

The chain is built from TRBV4-3 and TRBJ1-4; D is possibly TRBD1 (5 bases). Trimming took off 5 bases at V and 4 bases at J, with 14 bases between the two ends. Per the germline V gene, CDR1 is LGHNA and CDR2 is YSLEER. This CDR3 comprises 15 residues. In DNA, the CDR3 is TGCGCCAGCAGCGGAGAGGGGACTATTAATGAAAAACTGTTTTTT. Its protein is CASSGEGTINEKLFF.

V usage is TRBV11-3 and J usage is TRBJ2-5; 12 bases match TRBD2. This CDR3 spans 18 amino acids. CDR1 is SGHNT, CDR2 YENEEA, per germline. Trimming took 6 bases from V and 3 from J; bases not matched to a gene: 14. The CDR3 spells CASSPGTLAGGAEETQYF. In DNA form, the CDR3 reads TGTGCCAGCAGTCCCGGAACTCTAGCGGGGGGGGCGGAAGAGACCCAGTACTTC.

The chain joins TRBV19 to TRBJ2-5; 13 bases line up with TRBD2. In germline, CDR1 is LNHDA, CDR2 SQIVND (reference sequence). Germline trimming cut 7 bases from V and 4 bases from J; bases unmatched to any gene: 12. The CDR3 totals 17 residues. The CDR3 protein is CASTPLGLAGVPETQYF. CDR3 nucleotide sequence: TGTGCCAGTACCCCGTTAGGACTAGCGGGAGTGCCAGAGACCCAGTACTTC.

In this sample, this clone turned up a few times. The J gene is TRBJ1-1, the V gene TRBV6-2 or TRBV6-3; TRBD1 matches at 8 bases. With V trimmed by 4 bases and J by 4 bases, 5 bases remained unmatched. CDR1 and CDR2 from the germline V gene are MNHEY and SVGEGT. The CDR3 sequence is 14 residues long. CDR3 protein: CASSWTGSGTEAFF. CDR3 bases: TGTGCCAGCAGTTGGACAGGGTCGGGCACTGAAGCTTTCTTT.

The chain couples TRBV7-8 to TRBJ1-4, with 7 positions matching TRBD1. This CDR3 has 15 residues. Germline V gene sequence: CDR1 SGHVS, CDR2 FQNEAQ. V shed 5 bases, J shed 5 bases, and the junction held 8 bases outside the gene matches. CDR3 loop: CASSPGQAINEKLFF. In nucleotides, the CDR3 is TGTGCCAGCAGCCCAGGACAGGCCATAAATGAAAAACTGTTTTTT.

This rearrangement joins TRBV5-8 to TRBJ2-1; possibly TRBD1 for D (6 bases). This CDR3 has 15 amino acids. Germline lookup yields CDR1 SGHTS and CDR2 YDEGEE. V lost 4 bases and J lost 1, with 12 bases in between. This CDR3 reads CASSKGTPSYNEQFF. CDR3 DNA sequence: TGTGCCAGCAGCAAAGGGACACCGTCCTACAATGAGCAGTTCTTC.

This clone was detected many times. The CDR3 DNA reads TGCGCCAGCAGTGAGTCTGGTATTAGCGGGAGTTACGAGCAGTACTTC. It codes for CASSESGISGSYEQYF. This chain connects TRBV10-2 to TRBJ2-7, with 9 nucleotides matching TRBD2. Trimming at V came to 0 bases and at J to 4 bases, leaving 7 bases not matched to a gene. CDR1 is WSHSY, CDR2 SAAADI, per germline. CDR3 length: 16 amino acids.

This clone was detected only once. This chain connects TRBV5-4 to TRBJ2-7, with TRBD1 identical over 9 bases. Germline CDR1 SGHNT, CDR2 YYREEE (reference sequence). This CDR3 comprises 13 residues. With 4 bases clipped from V and 6 bases from J, the junction kept 5 bases outside the gene matches. CDR3 coding DNA: TGTGCCAGCAGCAGGGACAGGGTTGGCGAGCAGTACTTC. It specifies CASSRDRVGEQYF.

The table lists this clone with a count of one. The chain uses TRBV7-2 and TRBJ2-3; the match to TRBD2 covers 15 bases. Germline CDR1 and CDR2: SGHTA and FQGNSA. After removal of 4 bases from V and 5 bases from J, the junction contained 1 base not matched to a gene. This CDR3 is 15 amino acids long. The CDR3 loop reads CASSSGLAGGDTQYF. The CDR3, as DNA: TGTGCCAGCAGCTCGGGACTAGCGGGAGGAGATACGCAGTATTTT.

The rearrangement uses TRBV27 and TRBJ1-2; D ambiguous. This CDR3 region has 14 residues. The germline gives CDR1 MNHEY, CDR2 SMNVEV (reference sequence). The V and J ends lost 3 bases and 4 bases respectively, with 12 bases between them. CDR3: CASSLKGGLYGYTF. DNA of the CDR3: TGTGCCAGCAGTTTGAAGGGAGGGCTCTATGGCTACACCTTC.

This chain's CDR3 is CASSPGQIRSGNTIYF. The CDR3, as DNA: TGTGCCAGCAGTCCGGGACAGATCCGCTCTGGAAACACCATATATTTT. The genes are TRBV28 and TRBJ1-3; 7 positions match TRBD1. This CDR3 contains 16 residues. Germline V lookup: CDR1 MDHEN, CDR2 SYDVKM. The ends lost 5 bases at V and 0 bases at J; junction bases unmatched: 7.

The sample holds one count of this clone. The V gene is TRBV6-6, the J gene TRBJ2-7, with D perhaps TRBD1 (6 bases). This CDR3 has 13 residues. CDR1 is MNHNY and CDR2 is SVGAGI in the germline V gene (reference sequence). V shed 4 bases and J shed 3 bases, with 10 bases lying between them. CDR3 nucleotide sequence: TGTGCCAGCAGTTCACAGGGACACTACGAGCAGTACTTC. It is translated as CASSSQGHYEQYF.